This TCR beta chain came from a study of preoperative IRX-2 immunotherapy in early breast cancer. Germline assignment: CDR1 KGHSH and CDR2 LQKENI. Trimming took off 0 bases at V and 2 bases at J, with 17 bases between the two ends. This CDR3 contains 17 residues. The sample's treatment: preoperative locoregional IRX-2 cytokine immunotherapy. Samples came from a phase Ib trial of preoperative locoregional IRX-2 cytokine immunotherapy. The data were produced by immunoSEQ multiplex PCR, yet TCRdb's version contains in-frame clones alone and is incomplete. The top ten clones hold under 6.5% of a sample with tens of thousands of clones, about 95% of them seen once.

This chain uses TRBV18 with TRBJ2-7; possibly TRBD1 or TRBD2 for D (7 bases each). The sample was acquired from a patient treated with IRX-2 immunotherapy. This sequence was found in a human donor with breast cancer. CDR3 sequence: CASSPPRGTVYTYEQYF. The CDR3 nucleotides are TGTGCCAGCTCACCACCGCGGGGGACAGTTTATACCTACGAGCAGTACTTC. Using reference TRBV18 and TRBJ2-7 for the parts outside the CDR3, the full variable domain is NAGVMQNPRHLVRRRGQEARLRCSPMKGHSHVYWYRQLPEEGLKFMVYLQKENIIDESGMPKERFSAEFPKEGPSILRIQQVVRGDSAAYFCASSPPRGTVYTYEQYFGPGTRLTVT.